The next 5 T cell receptor beta chains were all read from a single sample in a study of cytomegalovirus exposure and HLA in healthy donors. The PCR employed 60 Vbeta primers together with 13 Jbeta primers. Some clones are missing from TCRdb's copy, which holds only in-frame ones; the method was immunoSEQ multiplex PCR. The sample holds nearly 110,000 clones, around four fifths seen once. Sequenced input: PBMCs. The receptors come from a man aged 50-60 years in good health and CMV-seronegative.

V usage is TRBV19 and J usage is TRBJ1-3; D gene unclear. CDR1 and CDR2 from the germline V gene are LNHDA and SQIVND (reference sequence). The V gene lost 3 bases and the J gene lost 0 bases, with 9 bases spanning the gap. This CDR3 region has 15 residues. CDR3 sequence reads: CASSIYVTSGNTIYF. The CDR3 DNA sequence: TGTGCCAGTAGTATCTACGTTACCTCTGGAAACACCATATATTTT. The full variable domain, its missing parts supplied by reference TRBV19 and TRBJ1-3, is DGGITQSPKYLFRKEGQNVTLSCEQNLNHDAMYWYRQDPGQGLRLIYYSQIVNDFQKGDIAEGYSVSREKKESFPLTVTSAQKNPTAFYLCASSIYVTSGNTIYFGEGSWLTVV.

V and J are TRBV4-2 and TRBJ2-1; TRBD1 agrees at 7 bases. Germline CDR1 is LGHNA and CDR2 is YNFKEQ. This CDR3 comprises 16 residues. The trim removed 2 bases at V and 4 bases at J, leaving 8 bases unmatched. The CDR3 nucleotides read TGTGCCAGCAGCCAAAGGTACGGACAGGTTTACAATGAGCAGTTCTTC. Translation: CASSQRYGQVYNEQFF.

The CDR3 loop reads CASRPGQGATNEKLFF. CDR3 nucleotide sequence: TGCGCCAGCAGACCAGGACAGGGAGCAACTAATGAAAAACTGTTTTTT. The gene calls are TRBV5-1 and TRBJ1-4; the match to TRBD1 covers 8 bases. CDR1 SGHRS and CDR2 YFSETQ come from the germline V gene. Trimming took 5 bases from V and 0 from J; bases not matched to a gene: 6. CDR3 length equals 16 residues.

The V gene is TRBV4-1, the J gene TRBJ1-5, with unresolved D. V lost 5 bases and J lost 9, with 20 bases in between. Germline V gives CDR1 MGHRA, CDR2 YSYEKL. CDR3 size: 15 residues. The CDR3 region has the DNA TGCGCCAGCAGCTCAGGCGGGGAGATGGTTGGGCCCCAGCATTTT. Protein: CASSSGGEMVGPQHF.

The chain recombines TRBV30 with TRBJ2-1; 7 bases are shared with TRBD1. V was pared by 5 bases and J by 4 bases, with 11 bases of the junction left unmatched. This CDR3 contains 15 residues. Germline values: CDR1 GTSNPN, CDR2 SVGIG (reference sequence). This CDR3 reads CAWGVQGDVYNEQFF. CDR3 coding DNA: TGTGCCTGGGGCGTTCAGGGGGACGTTTACAATGAGCAGTTCTTC.